Described below is a single T cell receptor (beta chain) sequence and its context. Its antigen is not yet known. No clone much larger than this one lies a single base away; base qualities are absent. The data derive from a study of cytomegalovirus exposure and HLA in healthy donors (dated by TCRdb to the late 2010s). Study-level background: According to an earlier analysis of a few hundred of the donors, about 179 million T cells yielded over 90 million unique TCR beta sequences and about 300 Gb of sequence data. An early release that covered around 590 HLA-typed donors contained approximately 300 gigabases of sequencing data and tens of millions of unique TCR sequences. Among the roughly 410 genotyped donors, approximately 77% belonged to the genetic ancestry cluster associated with self-reported Caucasian donors. The study was designed to test whether signatures of past pathogen exposure could be identified by cataloging public T cell receptors. The study profiled the T cell repertoires of about 720 subjects by immunosequencing and related them to cytomegalovirus serostatus. In addition to the first cohort of roughly 700 subjects, a separate validation cohort of approximately 120 different subjects was used. High-throughput TCR immunosequencing, statistical association of individual TCRs with disease status, and machine learning were combined to predict cytomegalovirus infection status. A later analysis re-analyzed previously published TCR beta repertoires from roughly 690 donors and added high-resolution HLA genotyping to study TCR occurrence patterns. Rather than drawing on any new phenotypic data, the later analysis identified candidate immune exposures from TCR beta sequences and the way those sequences occurred across donors. In an earlier analysis of more than 550 of the donors, high-throughput TCR beta sequencing was used to judge whether each TCR beta V gene segment behaved as functional or pseudogenic. Donor age, sex, ethnicity and CMV serostatus were compiled together with the repertoire data. Genome-wide SNP genotypes for about 65% of the 666 donors were used in a later genetic analysis, which treated that subset as a discovery cohort. All discovery cohort repertoires had been generated on a single sequencing platform. HLA typing included class I and class II loci at four-digit resolution. Typing coverage differed by locus: A, B, C, DRB1 and DQB1 were typed in about 620-630 donors, DQA1 in roughly 500, DPA1 in some 570, and DPB1 in approximately 450. Roughly 5 DR-DQ haplotypes were handled as single units for association and clustering because linkage in the cohort was strong. Across some 400 genotyped donors of the cohort, an average of roughly 200,000 unique TCR beta nucleotide sequences per donor were sequenced, and 15% to 20% of those sequences were non-productive.

The germline V gene encodes CDR1 GTSNPN and CDR2 SVGIG (reference sequence). CDR3 length: 18 amino acids, cysteine to phenylalanine. CDR3 DNA only is kept here, 54 bases in frame from base 1. V was cut back by 0 bases and J by 3 bases, leaving a gap of 24 bases between them. On the study overall, not on this receptor specifically: Roughly uniform sequencing depth across donors was assumed in presence/absence analyses, although this assumption may not hold. In a later analysis, TCR association rates were found to vary across HLA loci, with the most associated TCRs seen for DRB1 alleles and the fewest for HLA-C alleles. A later genetic analysis reported fewer N-insertions in productive TCRs among donors in an Asian-associated ancestry cluster than the roughly 640-donor mean. Most TCR sequences were observed very rarely across donors, whereas some public TCRs were present in many individuals. In an earlier analysis of a few hundred of the donors, most TCR beta V segments were observed in productive rearrangements about 87% or about 30% of the time, broadly matching IMGT annotations. A cluster of highly shared sequence variants was judged likely to represent a technical artifact of the sequencing pipeline. Roughly 15 rarely observed V segments, including chromosome 9 orphons, were excluded from the earlier analysis of about 610 of the donors because counts were too low. A few of the identified cytomegalovirus-associated TCR beta chains were confirmed in vitro to be specific for cytomegalovirus antigens. A further reported finding was that TCR beta sequences accurately predicted the HLA-A and HLA-B alleles for most subjects in the first cohort. In a later genetic analysis, a missense DCLRE1C variant was associated with V-gene and J-gene trimming of TCR beta chains, and the association was replicated in an independent cohort. Linkage disequilibrium might explain the correlated functional status among segregating V segments, but an unknown experimental factor could not be ruled out. The 87-base-pair reads could not distinguish some IMGT-functional V segments, including TRBV6-2 and TRBV6-3, so those segments were excluded. The classifier was reported to diagnose cytomegalovirus status with high specificity and sensitivity in both the original and validation cohorts. When HLA alleles, especially DR and DQ, strongly co-occurred, attributing TCR associations to individual alleles was difficult. In a later analysis, over 15,000 TCR beta sequences were associated with specific HLA alleles at a false discovery rate of 0.05. In this cohort, only TCR beta chains were sequenced, and detectable features were limited by the absence of alpha or paired-chain data. In a later analysis, HLA-associated TCR beta chains showed more clonal expansion and lower generation probabilities than non-associated chains that were equally common. The authors suggested that the approach could potentially be extended to other disease states and immunological phenotypes. Most CMV-associated TCR beta chains appeared to be HLA-restricted in a later analysis, and the HLA associations seemed to be driven largely by CMV exposure. The study gave a list of about 160 TCR beta chains associated with cytomegalovirus. In a later analysis, several top co-occurrence clusters were reported to appear linked to parvovirus B19, influenza, CMV and Epstein-Barr virus. CMV serostatus was the only immune exposure information available for the cohort. HLA typing was unavailable for some donors at each locus, so association tests used only the typed subset.

To prepare the library, the immunoSEQ multiplex PCR assay was applied. A mixture of 60 forward primers for TCR Vbeta segments and 13 reverse primers for TCR Jbeta segments was used in the multiplex PCR. The CDR3 region of rearranged TCR beta genes was amplified from genomic DNA by a multiplex PCR assay. The Illumina HiSeq System was used to sequence the amplified TCR beta libraries as 87-base-pair reads. The authors' pipeline ran thus. Across the 666 repertoires, a later analysis counted about 81 million unique TCR beta chains, around 11 million of which were shared by at least two donors. A nearest-neighbor algorithm error-corrected the raw reads and collapsed the reads into unique sequences, merging closely related sequences to remove PCR and sequencing errors. V, D and J gene segments were assigned by aligning CDR3 sequences to IMGT reference sequences. For a sequence to be retained, a match of at least six nucleotides was required to both a V gene segment and a J gene segment. Rearrangements were classified as productive when the CDR3 lacked stop codons and remained in frame with V and J, and all other rearrangements were classified as non-productive. Following IMGT convention, CDR3 was defined as the stretch from the second conserved V-encoded cysteine to the conserved J-encoded phenylalanine. The earlier analysis of some 580 of the donors excluded any sequence lacking an unambiguous match to a single V gene segment. In an earlier analysis of 587 of the donors, V segments were called functional above 56.7% productive rearrangements and were called segregating when the between-donor standard deviation exceeded 5%. To diagnose cytomegalovirus status from the catalog of TCR beta chain sequences, a statistical classification framework was built. V and J gene assignment, in a later analysis, came from comparing TCR nucleotide sequences with IMGT/GENE-DB human TR gene sequences. Using the TCRdist pipeline, a later analysis assigned CDR3 sequences along with most-parsimonious VDJ recombination scenarios. In a later analysis, each TCR beta chain was defined by its CDR3 amino acid sequence together with its V-gene family, and reads without a unique V-gene family were excluded. As a way to deal with suspected cross-contamination and a sequencing artifact, a later analysis dropped hundreds of nucleotide sequences that were highly shared and had low generation probability. A later analysis calculated a clonal expansion index for each public chain from normalized within-repertoire ranks of inferred template counts. In a later analysis, generation probabilities were computed using a VDJ recombination model fitted to out-of-frame rearrangements, and the results were checked against IGoR. A later analysis scored TCR-TCR, TCR-HLA and TCR-CMV co-occurrence with hypergeometric tests, applying a repertoire-size bias correction to TCR pairs. A later analysis estimated false discovery rates by permuting HLA or CMV assignments 20 times. In a later analysis, co-occurring TCRs were grouped using DBSCAN, with TCRdist sequence similarity added in when clustering inside HLA-allele-positive subsets. Co-occurrence clustering excluded repertoires with fewer than 30,000 or more than 120,000 public chains, plus five with anomalous nucleotide sharing. TCRdb obtained this table from immuneACCESS and retained in-frame rearrangements with V and J assigned. These tables miss some clones; where compared with another copy, unresolved V genes account for less than half of the shortfall, and the remainder is unexplained. V and J calls and clone size are those listed in that table; D and trimming were worked out from the DNA. In all, the sample holds about 70,000 clones, and 70% to 85% of those were seen once. Roughly 10% of the sample is in the top ten clones.

In total, 666 healthy bone marrow donors made up the cohort. All cohort members were sampled while nominally healthy, although unrecorded immune exposures were likely present. Of the approximately 700 cohort members, 289 had positive CMV serostatus and about 360 had negative CMV serostatus, and CMV serostatus was not recorded for the donor. A peripheral blood sample was provided by each donor, and peripheral blood mononuclear cells were used for TCR beta sequencing. Genomic DNA extraction from the blood cell samples was performed with the Qiagen DNeasy Blood Extraction Kit. This receptor was identified in a human donor in good health. The V gene is TRBV30 and the J gene is TRBJ2-7, and TRBD2 may be the D gene, going by 5 matching bases. Sequencing was carried out using PBMCs. The CDR3 is CAWSVSNLGTGTIYEQYF. In nucleotide form, the sequence is TGTGCCTGGAGTGTATCTAATTTGGGTACGGGAACCATCTACGAGCAGTACTTC.